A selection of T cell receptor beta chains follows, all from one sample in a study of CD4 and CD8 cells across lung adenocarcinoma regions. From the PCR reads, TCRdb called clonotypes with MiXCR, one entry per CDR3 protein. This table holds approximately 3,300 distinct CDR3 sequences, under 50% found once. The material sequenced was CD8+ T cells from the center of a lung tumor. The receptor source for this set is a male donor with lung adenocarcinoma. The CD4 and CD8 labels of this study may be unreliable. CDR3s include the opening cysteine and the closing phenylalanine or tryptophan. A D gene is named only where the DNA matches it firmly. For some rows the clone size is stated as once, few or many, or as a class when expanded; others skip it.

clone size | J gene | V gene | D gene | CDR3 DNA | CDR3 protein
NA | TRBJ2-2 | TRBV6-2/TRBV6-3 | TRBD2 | TGTGCCAGCAGGCCAACTAGCGGAGGGAACACCGGGGAGCTGTTTTTT | CASRPTSGGNTGELFF
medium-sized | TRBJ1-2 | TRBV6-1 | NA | TGTGCCAGCAGTGAATTCCCTTATGGCTACACCTTC | CASSEFPYGYTF
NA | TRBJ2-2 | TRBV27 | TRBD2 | TGTGCCAGCAGTTTATCGGGACTAGCTGACACCGGGGCGCTGTATTTT | CASSLSGLADTGALYF
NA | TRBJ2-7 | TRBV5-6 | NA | TGTGCCAGCAGCCGAGAGTACGAGCAGTACTTC | CASSREYEQYF
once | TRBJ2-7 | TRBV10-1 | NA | TGCGCCAGCAGTGGAGGTGGGGGGATTTACGAGCAGTACTTC | CASSGGGGIYEQYF
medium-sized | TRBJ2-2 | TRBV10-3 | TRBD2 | TGTGCCATCAGACCGGGACTAGCGAACACCGGGGAGCTGTTTTTT | CAIRPGLANTGELFF
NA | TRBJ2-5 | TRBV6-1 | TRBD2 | TGTGCCAGTATTGAACTAGCGGGAGTCGGAGGGACCCAGTACTTC | CASIELAGVGGTQYF
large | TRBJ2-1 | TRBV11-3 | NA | TGTGCCAGCAGCTTAACCCCCGCGGGCAATGAGCAGTTCTTC | CASSLTPAGNEQFF
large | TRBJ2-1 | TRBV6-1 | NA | TGTGCCAGCAGTGCCAGCGGTGGCAATGAGCAGTTCTTC | CASSASGGNEQFF
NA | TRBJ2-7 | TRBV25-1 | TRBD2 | TGTGCCAGCGAGATAGCGGGTGGTTACGAGCAGTACTTC | CASEIAGGYEQYF
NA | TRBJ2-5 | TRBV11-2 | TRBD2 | TGTGCCAGCAGCTTAGAAGGGCTAGCGGGATTAGAGACCCAGTACTTC | CASSLEGLAGLETQYF
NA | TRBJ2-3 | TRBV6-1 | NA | TGTGCCGGGAGTGAAGGGGCCCGCGTCCAAGATACGCAGTACTTT | CAGSEGARVQDTQYF
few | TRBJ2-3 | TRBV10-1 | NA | TGCGCCAGCAGTGGGGCCAGTCGTTTCGATACGCAGTATTTT | CASSGASRFDTQYF
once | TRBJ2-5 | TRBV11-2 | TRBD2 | TGTGCCAGCAGCTCACATAGCGGGGGAGTGGAGACCCAGTACTTC | CASSSHSGGVETQYF
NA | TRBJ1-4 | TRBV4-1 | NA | TGCGCCAGCAGCCACGACTCCTCAACTAATGAAAAACTGTTTTTT | CASSHDSSTNEKLFF
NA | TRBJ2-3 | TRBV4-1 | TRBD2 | TGCGCCAGCAGCCAAATAGCGGGAGTCACAGATACGCAGTATTTT | CASSQIAGVTDTQYF
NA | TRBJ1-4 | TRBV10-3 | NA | TGTGCCATCAGTGAGACAGGAACTAATGAAAAACTGTTTTTT | CAISETGTNEKLFF
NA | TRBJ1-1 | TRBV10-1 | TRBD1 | TGCGCCAGCACTCAGCCCCAGGGGGCACGCACTGAAGCTTTCTTC | CASTQPQGARTEAFF
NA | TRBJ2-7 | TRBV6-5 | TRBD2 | TGTGCCAGCAGTTACTTGGGACTAGCGGATTACGAGCAGTACTTC | CASSYLGLADYEQYF
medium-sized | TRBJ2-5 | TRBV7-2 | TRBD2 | TGTGCCAGCACCCCGGGGGGCGGGAGGGCGGTGGAGCAGTACTTC | CASTPGGGRAVEQYF
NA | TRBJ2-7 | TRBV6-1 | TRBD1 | TGTGCCAGCAGTCGACCCGGGACAGGGGGCTTCCCCCTCGAGCAGTACTTC | CASSRPGTGGFPLEQYF
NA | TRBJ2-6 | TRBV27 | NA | TGTGCCATTAAGATGGCTGGGGCCAACGTCCTGACTTTC | CAIKMAGANVLTF
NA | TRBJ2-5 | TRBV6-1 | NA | TGTGCCAGCACCGGGATAGGGGTTGGTTCGGGGGCCAACGACCAGTACTTC | CASTGIGVGSGANDQYF
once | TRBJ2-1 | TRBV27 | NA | TGTGCCAGCAGTTTATCGCTGGGGGAGGTGGTCAACAATGAGCAGTTCTTC | CASSLSLGEVVNNEQFF
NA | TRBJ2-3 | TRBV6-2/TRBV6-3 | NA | TGTGCCAGCAGCCCTACCCCGAGGGGGGGCACAGACATGCAGTATTTT | CASSPTPRGGTDMQYF
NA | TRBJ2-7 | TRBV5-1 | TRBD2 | TGCGCCAGCAGGGTTGAGGGACTAGCTGGCTCCGAGCAGTACTTC | CASRVEGLAGSEQYF
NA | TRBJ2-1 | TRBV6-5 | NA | TGTGCCAGCATTAAGGGCGATGAGCAGTTCTTC | CASIKGDEQFF
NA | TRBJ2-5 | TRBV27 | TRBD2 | TGTGCCAGCAGAGCGGGGGCCGGGGGCAGTGACAAAGAGACCCAGTACTTC | CASRAGAGGSDKETQYF
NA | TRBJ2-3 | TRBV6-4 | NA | TGTGCCAGCAGTGACTCAAGCGGTGGTGGTACGCAGTATTTT | CASSDSSGGGTQYF
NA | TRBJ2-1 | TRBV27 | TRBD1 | TGTGCCAGCAGTTTATCCGACAGGGGGCGTACCAATGAGCAGTTCTTC | CASSLSDRGRTNEQFF
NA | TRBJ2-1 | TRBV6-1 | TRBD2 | TGTGCCAGCGACGGGAGGTCCTACAATGAGCAGTTCTTC | CASDGRSYNEQFF
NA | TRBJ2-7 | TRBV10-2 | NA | TGCGCCAGCGCTAGCGCTAGCTCCTACGAGCAGTACTTC | CASASASSYEQYF
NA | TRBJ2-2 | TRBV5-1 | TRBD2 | TGCGCCAGCAGCCTTAGTAGCGGGCCCACCGGGGAGCTGTTTTTT | CASSLSSGPTGELFF
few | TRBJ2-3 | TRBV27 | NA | TGTGCCAGCAGGATCGGGAGCGCCTGGGCAGATACGCAGTATTTT | CASRIGSAWADTQYF
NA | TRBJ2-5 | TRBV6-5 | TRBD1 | TGTGCCAGCAGTTACTCTACAGGGGATGGGCAAGAGACCCAGTACTTC | CASSYSTGDGQETQYF
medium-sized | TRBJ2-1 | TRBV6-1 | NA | TGTGCCAGCACCAACCCTTTGGGTAGCCATGAGCAGTTCTTC | CASTNPLGSHEQFF
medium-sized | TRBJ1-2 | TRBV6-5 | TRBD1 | TGTGCCGCCAAACCCCCAGTGGGACAGGGATCCTATGGCTACACCTTC | CAAKPPVGQGSYGYTF
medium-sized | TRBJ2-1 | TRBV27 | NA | TGTGCCAGCGGACCTTACAATGAGCAGTTCTTC | CASGPYNEQFF
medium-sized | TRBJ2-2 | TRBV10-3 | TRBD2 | TGTGCCATCGGGGCGGGAGGGCGAACCGGGGAGCTGTTTTTT | CAIGAGGRTGELFF
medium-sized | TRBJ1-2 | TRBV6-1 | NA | TGTGCCAGGGGGGGGGCATATGGCTACACCTTC | CARGGAYGYTF
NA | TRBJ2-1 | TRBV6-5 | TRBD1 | TGTGCCAGCAGATACAGGGGTAGGATTGAGCAGTTCTTC | CASRYRGRIEQFF
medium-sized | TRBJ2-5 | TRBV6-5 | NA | TGTGCCAGCAGTTACTCGCGGGGCGTATCCTACAATGAGCAGTACTTC | CASSYSRGVSYNEQYF
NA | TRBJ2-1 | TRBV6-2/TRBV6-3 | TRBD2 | TGTGCCAGCAGCTCCCGACTAGCCTCGACGTACAATGAGCAGTTCTTC | CASSSRLASTYNEQFF
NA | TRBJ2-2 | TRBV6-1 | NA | TGTGCCAGCAGCCTGGGACTCAACACCGGGGAGCTGTTTTTT | CASSLGLNTGELFF
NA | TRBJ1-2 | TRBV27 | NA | TGTGCCAGCAGTTTATCGTCGCAGTATGGCTACACCTTC | CASSLSSQYGYTF
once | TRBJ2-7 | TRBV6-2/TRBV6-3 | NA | TGTGCCAGCAGTCCACTCATAAGAGGCTACAATGAGCAGTACTTC | CASSPLIRGYNEQYF
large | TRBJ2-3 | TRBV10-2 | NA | TGCGCCAGCAGTGAGACAGATACGCAGTATTTT | CASSETDTQYF